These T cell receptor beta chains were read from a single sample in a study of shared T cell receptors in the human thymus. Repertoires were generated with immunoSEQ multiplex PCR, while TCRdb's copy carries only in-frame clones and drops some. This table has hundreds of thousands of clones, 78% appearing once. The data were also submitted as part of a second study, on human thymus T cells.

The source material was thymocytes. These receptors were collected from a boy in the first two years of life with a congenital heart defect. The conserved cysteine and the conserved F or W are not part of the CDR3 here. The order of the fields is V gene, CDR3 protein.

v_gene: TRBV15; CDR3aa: ATSRPRWYGASSTDTQY
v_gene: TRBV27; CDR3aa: ASSLKGQDISTDTQY
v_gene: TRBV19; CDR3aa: ASSKTPPGRWF
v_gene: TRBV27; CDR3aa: ARPVGGSGHNEQF
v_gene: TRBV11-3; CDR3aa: ASSGSTYYEQY
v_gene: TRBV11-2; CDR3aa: ASSLDTRQTMETQY
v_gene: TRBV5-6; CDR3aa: ASSRLAGAVY
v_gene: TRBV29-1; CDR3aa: SVFRTSGSTDTQY
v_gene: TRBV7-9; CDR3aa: ASSRTSGAVDEQY
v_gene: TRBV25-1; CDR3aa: ASSLTGRDTGELF
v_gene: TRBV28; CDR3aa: ASSSKPRGNQPQH
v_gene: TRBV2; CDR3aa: ASKGSGGRSYEQY
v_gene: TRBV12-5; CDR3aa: ASERTSGRDTGELF
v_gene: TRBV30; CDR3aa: AWSPVWGRDTEAF
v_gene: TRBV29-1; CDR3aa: SVPSGTGTYEQY
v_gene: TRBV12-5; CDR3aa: ASGLRLAPAWEGRETQY
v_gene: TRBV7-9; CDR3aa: ASSLEWAGGGTDTQY
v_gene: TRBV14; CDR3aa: ASSQEAGEAYNEQF
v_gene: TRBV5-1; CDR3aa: ASSLGGRAGVEQF